One and the same sample provided the 3 T cell receptor beta chains below, sequenced in a study of blood T cell repertoires in COVID-19. Assay used: immunoSEQ multiplex PCR; TCRdb lists only in-frame clones, some missing. The sample includes nearly 350,000 clones, about 88% of them seen just once. Sequenced material: PBMCs or T cells enriched from blood (not recorded which). Receptors originate from a woman between 25 and 40 years old who had recovered from COVID-19.

J is TRBJ2-7 and V is TRBV28; TRBD1 matches 9 bases. CDR1 and CDR2 from the germline V gene are MDHEN and SYDVKM. The junction had 14 bases not matched to a gene; V was cut back by 5 bases and J by 6 bases. The CDR3 sequence is 16 residues long. CDR3 residues: CASSPRTGVSPREQYF. The CDR3, as DNA: TGTGCCAGCAGTCCCAGGACAGGGGTCTCCCCACGCGAGCAGTACTTC.

The gene calls are TRBV30 and TRBJ1-2; D possibly corresponds to TRBD1 (5 bases). Germline V gene data show CDR1 as GTSNPN and CDR2 as SVGIG (reference sequence). Trimming left V 1 base short and J 2 bases short, with 5 bases between. The CDR3 runs to 12 residues. The CDR3 reads CAWSGQNYGYTF. The CDR3 bases are TGTGCCTGGAGTGGACAGAACTATGGCTACACCTTC.

This rearrangement joins TRBV11-2 to TRBJ1-6; unclear D gene. The V end lost 7 bases, the J end lost 7 bases, and 17 bases lay between the germline ends. The CDR3 is made up of 15 amino acids. CDR1 is SGHAT, CDR2 FQNNGV, per germline. The DNA for the CDR3 is TGTGCCAGCATTTCGGGAAGAGTAGGGAATTCACCCCTCCACTTT. Amino acid sequence: CASISGRVGNSPLHF.